The next 2 T cell receptor beta chains were all read from a single sample in a study of T cell responses to AZD1222 COVID-19 vaccine. Only in-frame clones appear in the TCRdb table, and some are missing; sequencing was by immunoSEQ multiplex PCR. The top ten clones hold about 1.9% of a sample with under 200,000 clones, approximately 90% of them seen once. The sequences come from peripheral blood, collected on day 0 of AZD1222 vaccination. All receptors derive from an adult in good health.

The chain combines TRBV20-1 with TRBJ1-4; D is ambiguous. Deletions cut 3 bases from V and 2 bases from J, with 16 bases between. The CDR3 is made up of 16 amino acids. The germline V gene encodes CDR1 DFQATT and CDR2 SNEGSKA (reference sequence). CDR3 loop: CSASPSEGYTNEKLFF. The CDR3 DNA follows: TGCAGTGCTAGTCCCTCCGAGGGTTACACTAATGAAAAACTGTTTTTT.

This rearrangement joins TRBV19 to TRBJ1-1; D remains ambiguous. This CDR3 comprises 13 residues. V was shortened by 3 bases and J by 1 base, with 6 bases between the two germline ends. The germline CDR1 and CDR2 sequences are LNHDA and SQIVND (reference sequence). CDR3 residues: CASSMGGNTEAFF. The CDR3 nucleotides read TGTGCCAGTAGTATGGGAGGGAACACTGAAGCTTTCTTT.